This passage covers 14 T cell receptor beta chains from one sample sequenced in a study of Graves' ophthalmopathy and Graves' hyperthyroidism. RNA transcripts were the template, and TCR beta CDR3 regions were amplified from them. Scientists carried out first-round RT-PCR using HTBI primers and then a second-round multiplex PCR. TCRdb reprocessed the multiplex PCR reads via MiXCR and lists one record per CDR3 protein. Among 600,000 to 700,000 distinct CDR3 sequences listed, about 40% were seen once. Sequencing used peripheral blood. The receptor set was obtained from an adult man with Graves' ophthalmopathy.

This clonotype occurred once. V gene TRBV9 combines with J gene TRBJ1-2; 11 positions agree with TRBD1. In germline, CDR1 is SGDLS, CDR2 YYNGEE. Trimming removed 5 bases from V and 3 bases from J; junction bases left unmatched: 6. The CDR3 contains 15 residues. The CDR3 region is CASSRTGGADYGYTF. Here the CDR3 DNA reads TGTGCCAGCAGTCGGACAGGGGGCGCGGACTATGGCTACACCTTC.

The chain has TRBV7-9 and TRBJ2-7; possible D gene TRBD2, 6 bases. The CDR3 runs 13 residues. V lost 1 base, J lost 8 bases, and 12 bases lay in between. Germline V gene lookup returns CDR1 SEHNR and CDR2 FQNEAQ (reference sequence). CDR3 DNA: TGTGCCAGCAGCTTAGTGGTAGCGGCCAAGCAGTACTTC. Translated, it gives CASSLVVAAKQYF.

There are a few counts of this clonotype. The V gene is TRBV3-1, the J gene TRBJ2-7; the match to TRBD2 covers 10 bases. The CDR3 sequence is 15 residues long. J lost 6 bases, V lost 4 bases, and 9 bases had no gene match. Germline V lookup: CDR1 LGHDT, CDR2 YNNKEL (reference sequence). This chain's CDR3 is CASSPLAGRRGEQYF. The DNA for the CDR3 is TGTGCCAGCAGCCCACTAGCGGGACGTCGGGGCGAGCAGTACTTC.

The sample holds one count of this clonotype. V usage is TRBV24-1 and J usage is TRBJ2-7; 7 bases map to TRBD1. Looked up from germline, CDR1 is KGHDR and CDR2 is SFDVKD. V was clipped by 4 bases and J by 2 bases; unmatched bases: 7. CDR3 length equals 15 residues. In nucleotides, the CDR3 is TGTGCCACCAGTGACACCGGGACAGCCACCTACGAGCAGTACTTC. Its translation: CATSDTGTATYEQYF.

This clonotype occurred many times. The gene calls are TRBV4-1 and TRBJ2-5; no clear D gene. The V end was cut by 1 base, the J end by 4 bases, with 7 bases between. Germline values: CDR1 MGHRA, CDR2 YSYEKL. The CDR3 has 13 residues. The CDR3 is CASSQVKPETQYF. Here the CDR3 DNA reads TGCGCCAGCAGCCAAGTTAAGCCAGAGACCCAGTACTTC.

This clonotype was seen repeatedly, ten times or more. The V and J genes are TRBV7-7 and TRBJ2-5; D gene ambiguous. Trimming stripped 1 base from V and 5 bases from J, with 11 bases between. This CDR3 region has 14 residues. Germline-derived CDR1 and CDR2 are SSHAT and FNYEAQ (reference sequence). This CDR3 is CASSLVGSRETQYF. As DNA, the CDR3 is TGTGCCAGCAGCTTAGTGGGGTCAAGGGAGACCCAGTACTTC.

This chain joins TRBV30 and TRBJ1-2; no firm D call. Trimming removed 8 bases from V and 2 bases from J, with 15 bases in between. CDR1 and CDR2 from the germline V gene are GTSNPN and SVGIG (reference sequence). This CDR3 has 13 amino acids. The CDR3: CARYHTENYGYTF. CDR3 nucleotide sequence: TGTGCCCGATATCACACAGAGAACTATGGCTACACCTTC.

In its sample, this clonotype was seen a few times. At one end the junction does not follow the germline gene, possibly because of a read error. The chain links TRBV10-3 to TRBJ1-1; perhaps TRBD1 as D (5 bases). CDR3 length: 17 residues. Germline V gives CDR1 ENHRY, CDR2 SYGVKD. The CDR3 region is CASSYGWDLRLNTEAFF. The CDR3, as DNA: TGTGCCAGCAGTTACGGATGGGACTTACGACTGAACACTGAAGCTTTCTTT.

This clonotype appeared many times. The chain joins TRBV12-3 or TRBV12-4 to TRBJ2-5, with D uncertain. Trimming removed 3 bases at V and 5 bases at J, with 13 bases between. This CDR3 comprises 14 residues. DNA for the CDR3: TGTGCCAGCAGTTTTCACCCACTGGGGGAGACCCAGTACTTC. Its protein product is CASSFHPLGETQYF.

The chain joins TRBV24-1 to TRBJ2-7; D possibly corresponds to TRBD2 (5 bases). The J call may be incorrect, as the DNA end agrees better with TRBJ2-1. The CDR3 length is 13 residues. In germline, CDR1 is KGHDR, CDR2 SFDVKD. The CDR3 here is CATQGGSYNEQFF. CDR3 sequence (DNA): TGTGCCACGCAAGGAGGCTCCTACAATGAGCAGTTCTTC.

This clonotype was seen repeatedly, ten times or more. The chain employs TRBV2 and TRBJ1-1, with 8 bases fitting TRBD1. Germline CDR1 and CDR2: SNHLY and FYNNEI. CDR3 length equals 13 residues. The J segment lost 5 bases and the V segment lost 9 bases, leaving 8 bases of the junction unmatched. As DNA, the CDR3 is TGTGCCAGTAGTAACAGGGGGGAGACTGAAGCTTTCTTT. Its protein product is CASSNRGETEAFF.

This chain connects TRBV11-3 to TRBJ2-7; D may correspond to TRBD1 or TRBD2 (5 bases each). The length of the CDR3 is 14 residues. Germline CDR1 and CDR2: SGHNT and YENEEA. V dropped 3 bases and J dropped 5 bases, with 14 bases sitting between them. This CDR3 is CASSFRDGTHEQYF. Written as DNA, the CDR3 is TGTGCCAGCAGCTTCCGGGACGGTACCCACGAGCAGTACTTC.

The gene calls are TRBV7-9 and TRBJ2-7; 10 bases map to TRBD2. CDR1 and CDR2 (germline): SEHNR, FQNEAQ (reference sequence). The CDR3 is 16 amino acids. The ends lost 8 bases at V and 6 bases at J; junction bases unmatched: 16. CDR3 amino acids: CASSPLAQRGGGEQYF. CDR3 nucleotides: TGTGCCAGCTCACCATTGGCCCAGCGGGGGGGCGGCGAGCAGTACTTC.

This clonotype turned up a few times. The V call is TRBV7-9, the J call TRBJ1-1; D is undetermined. This CDR3 spans 17 amino acids. Germline CDR1 SEHNR, CDR2 FQNEAQ (reference sequence). V gave up 5 bases and J gave up 0 bases, with 19 bases separating them. The CDR3 DNA reads as TGTGCCAGCAGCCCCCCGCCTTGGGATGGGATGAACACTGAAGCTTTCTTT. Translation: CASSPPPWDGMNTEAFF.